The present T cell receptor (beta chain) was sequenced within a study of blood T cell repertoires in COVID-19. As for the study in general: Both acute and convalescent COVID-19 samples were obtained from the United States, Italy and Spain. In each case, the material was cDNA or gDNA derived from T cells, B-cell-depleted T cells, or PBMCs.

The authors' processing: Reference gene primers were amplified, and this amplification served to estimate nucleated cell counts. Sequencing used immunoSEQ multiplex PCR; TCRdb keeps in-frame clones, though not all of them. That table gives V, J and clone size, and the DNA gave D and trimming. This table has tens of thousands of clones, 65% to 85% appearing once. The germline CDR1 and CDR2 sequences are DFQATT and SNEGSKA (reference sequence). The CDR3 has 14 residues. V was cut by 3 bases and J by 3 bases, with 14 bases left in between. The specimen sequenced was peripheral blood. This TCR came from a woman aged 55-70 years with acute or convalescent COVID-19. This sequence joins TRBV20-1 and TRBJ1-1; D remains ambiguous. DNA of the CDR3: TGCAGTGCTAGTGGTAGGGAGCGATACACTGAAGCTTTCTTT. Residues: CSASGRERYTEAFF.